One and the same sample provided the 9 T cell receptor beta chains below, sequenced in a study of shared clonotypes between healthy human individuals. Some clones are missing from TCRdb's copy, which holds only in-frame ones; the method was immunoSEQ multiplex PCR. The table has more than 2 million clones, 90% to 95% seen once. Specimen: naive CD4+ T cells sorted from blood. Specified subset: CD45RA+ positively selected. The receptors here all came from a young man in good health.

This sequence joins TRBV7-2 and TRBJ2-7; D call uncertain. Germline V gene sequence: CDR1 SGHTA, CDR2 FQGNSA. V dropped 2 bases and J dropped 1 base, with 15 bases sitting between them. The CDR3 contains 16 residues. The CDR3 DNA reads TGTGCCAGCAGCTTAAACGCCCTAGGTCGATCCTACGAGCAGTACTTC. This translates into CASSLNALGRSYEQYF.

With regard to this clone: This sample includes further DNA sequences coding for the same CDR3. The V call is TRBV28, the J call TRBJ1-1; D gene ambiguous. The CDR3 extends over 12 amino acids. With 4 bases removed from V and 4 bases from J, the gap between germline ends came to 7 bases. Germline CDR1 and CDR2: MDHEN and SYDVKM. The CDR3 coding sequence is TGTGCCAGCAGTTCGACGGTCACTGAAGCTTTCTTT. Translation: CASSSTVTEAFF. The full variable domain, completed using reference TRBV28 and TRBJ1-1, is DVKVTQSSRYLVKRTGEKVFLECVQDMDHENMFWYRQDPGLGLRLIYFSYDVKMKEKGDIPEGYSVSREKKERFSLILESASTNQTSMYLCASSSTVTEAFFGQGTRLTVV.

CDR3 bases: TGCAGTGCCATTCACGGAGAGACCCAGTACTTC. Translating it yields CSAIHGETQYF. The V call is TRBV20-1, the J call TRBJ2-5; D gene uncertain. This CDR3 region has 11 residues. The V and J ends lost 6 bases and 4 bases respectively, with 9 bases between them. Germline values: CDR1 DFQATT, CDR2 SNEGSKA (reference sequence).

DNA for the CDR3: TGTGCCAGCAGTGATGGCAGGGGGCTGGGTAATGAAAAACTGTTTTTT. This sequence encodes CASSDGRGLGNEKLFF. The chain combines TRBV6-1 with TRBJ1-4; the match to TRBD1 covers 8 bases. After removal of 3 bases from V and 4 bases from J, the junction contained 7 bases not matched to a gene. Germline CDR1 is MNHNS and CDR2 is SASEGT. This CDR3 spans 16 amino acids.

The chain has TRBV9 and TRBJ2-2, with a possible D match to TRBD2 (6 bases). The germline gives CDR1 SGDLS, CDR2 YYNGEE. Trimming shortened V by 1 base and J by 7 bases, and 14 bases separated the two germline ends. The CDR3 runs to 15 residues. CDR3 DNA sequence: TGTGCCAGCAGCGTATTTGCACTAGCTGGCGGGGAGCTGTTTTTT. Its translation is CASSVFALAGGELFF.

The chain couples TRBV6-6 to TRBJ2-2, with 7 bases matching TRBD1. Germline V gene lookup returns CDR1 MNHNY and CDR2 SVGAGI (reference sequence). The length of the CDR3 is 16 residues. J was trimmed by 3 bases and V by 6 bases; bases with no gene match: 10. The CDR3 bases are TGTGCCAGCAGGATGACAGGGTCAAGAGACACCGGGGAGCTGTTTTTT. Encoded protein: CASRMTGSRDTGELFF.

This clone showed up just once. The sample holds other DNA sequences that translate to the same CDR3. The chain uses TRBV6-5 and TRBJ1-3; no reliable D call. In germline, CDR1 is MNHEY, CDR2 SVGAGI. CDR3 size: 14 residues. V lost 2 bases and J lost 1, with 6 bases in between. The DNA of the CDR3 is TGTGCCAGCAGTTACGAAGGATCTGGAAACACCATATATTTT. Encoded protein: CASSYEGSGNTIYF.

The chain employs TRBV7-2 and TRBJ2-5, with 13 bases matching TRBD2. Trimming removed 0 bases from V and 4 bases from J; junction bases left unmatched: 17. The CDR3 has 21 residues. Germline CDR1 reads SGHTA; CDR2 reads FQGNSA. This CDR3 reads CASSLAKLGGTSGRGIETQYF. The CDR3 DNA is TGTGCCAGCAGCTTAGCGAAATTAGGGGGTACTAGCGGGAGGGGCATAGAGACCCAGTACTTC.

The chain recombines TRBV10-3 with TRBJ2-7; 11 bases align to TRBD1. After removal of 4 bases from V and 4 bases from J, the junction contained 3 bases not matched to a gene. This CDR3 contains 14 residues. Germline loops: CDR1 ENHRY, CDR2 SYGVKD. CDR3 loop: CAISGTGGVYEQYF. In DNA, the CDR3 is TGTGCCATCAGTGGGACAGGGGGCGTTTACGAGCAGTACTTC.